These 20 T cell receptor beta chains originate from one sample sequenced in a study of CD8+ T cells in alopecia areata. Sequencing used cDNA as its template, made by extracting RNA and reverse transcribing it. Clones were read by immunoSEQ multiplex PCR, and TCRdb kept only the in-frame ones, dropping some. The table records some 96,000 clones, 50% to 75% of them present only once. The treatment is: oral pan-JAK inhibitor, 5-10 mg twice daily. Sequenced here: CD8+ T cells sorted from blood, sampled at week 4, from a patient treated with tofacitinib. The receptors here all came from a human donor with alopecia areata.

The chain links TRBV5-6 to TRBJ1-1; D is unresolved. Per germline, CDR1 SGHDT and CDR2 YYEEEE. The germline V and J ends were trimmed by 0 bases and 4 bases, with 10 bases remaining between them. The CDR3 is 14 residues long. CDR3 DNA sequence: TGTGCCAGCAGCTTGGCATCCGGGGTCACTGAAGCTTTCTTT. Protein: CASSLASGVTEAFF. Full variable domain (remainder filled in from reference TRBV5-6 and TRBJ1-1): DAGVTQSPTHLIKTRGQQVTLRCSPKSGHDTVSWYQQALGQGPQFIFQYYEEEERQRGNFPDRFSGHQFPNYSSELNVNALLLGDSALYLCASSLASGVTEAFFGQGTRLTVV.

The CDR3 sequence: CSATLRAGGMNTEAFF. The CDR3 nucleotides are TGCAGCGCTACCCTGAGGGCAGGGGGCATGAACACTGAAGCTTTCTTT. This chain uses TRBV29-1 with TRBJ1-1; the match to TRBD1 covers 8 bases. CDR3 size: 16 residues. Germline values: CDR1 SQVTM, CDR2 ANQGSEA. V shed 7 bases and J 0 bases; nucleotides not matched to a gene: 13.

The CDR3 DNA reads as TGCGCCAGCAGCCACGAGAGACTAATGAACACTGAAGCTTTCTTT. This sequence encodes CASSHERLMNTEAFF. This sequence joins TRBV5-1 and TRBJ1-1; the D is unclear. Trimming took 4 bases from V and 0 from J, leaving 13 bases between them. The CDR3 runs 15 residues. From germline, CDR1 is SGHRS and CDR2 YFSETQ. The full variable domain, its missing parts supplied by reference TRBV5-1 and TRBJ1-1, is KAGVTQTPRYLIKTRGQQVTLSCSPISGHRSVSWYQQTPGQGLQFLFEYFSETQRNKGNFPGRFSGRQFSNSRSEMNVSTLELGDSALYLCASSHERLMNTEAFFGQGTRLTVV.

This clone was seen a few times. The V and J genes are TRBV29-1 and TRBJ2-2; 8 positions match TRBD1. V was pared by 0 bases and J by 1 base, with 4 bases of the junction left unmatched. Germline CDR1 and CDR2: SQVTM and ANQGSEA. This CDR3 has 16 residues. CDR3 DNA: TGCAGCGTTGAAGATCGTGGACAGGGGAACACCGGGGAGCTGTTTTTT. Protein product: CSVEDRGQGNTGELFF.

V gene TRBV6-6 combines with J gene TRBJ1-3; 10 nucleotides align to TRBD1. The ends lost 6 bases at V and 3 bases at J; junction bases unmatched: 5. The CDR3 has 15 residues. Looked up from germline, CDR1 is MNHNY and CDR2 is SVGAGI (reference sequence). CDR3 sequence: CASRPGTGDGNTIYF. CDR3 DNA: TGTGCCAGCAGGCCCGGGACAGGGGATGGAAACACCATATATTTT.

This clone was observed once. V gene TRBV28 combines with J gene TRBJ2-2; D gene unclear. This CDR3 region has 14 residues. Trimming took 1 base from V and 7 from J, leaving 10 bases between them. The V gene's germline CDR1 is MDHEN and CDR2 SYDVKM. CDR3 protein: CASSLSGLGGELFF. Here the CDR3 DNA reads TGTGCCAGCAGTTTATCAGGTCTCGGCGGGGAGCTGTTTTTT.

This clone turned up a few times. This chain connects TRBV11-2 to TRBJ2-3; 7 nucleotides match TRBD2. The CDR3 is 17 residues long. The germline gives CDR1 SGHAT, CDR2 FQNNGV. The V gene end was trimmed by 5 bases and the J gene end by 3 bases; junction bases not matched to a gene: 14. The DNA for the CDR3 is TGTGCCAGCAGCGGACGGACTAGTATCTCGTTAACAGATACGCAGTATTTT. Its protein is CASSGRTSISLTDTQYF.

This clone was counted only a few times. The V and J genes are TRBV29-1 and TRBJ2-7, with a possible D match to TRBD1 (6 bases). The length of the CDR3 is 10 residues. V was cut by 7 bases and J by 4 bases, with 8 bases left in between. Germline V gene data show CDR1 as SQVTM and CDR2 as ANQGSEA. The CDR3 spells CSAGDYEQYF. CDR3 nucleotides: TGCAGCGCAGGGGATTACGAGCAGTACTTC.

This clone was counted a few times. The gene calls are TRBV29-1 and TRBJ2-3; weak D call: TRBD2 (6 bases). CDR3 length: 14 residues. V lost 6 bases and J 6 bases, leaving 19 bases between the germline ends. Germline V gene sequence: CDR1 SQVTM, CDR2 ANQGSEA. Here the CDR3 DNA reads TGCAGCGTCTCACCGGGACTCCCGAATGATACGCAGTATTTT. Translating it yields CSVSPGLPNDTQYF.

The rearrangement links TRBV4-1 to TRBJ1-2; 7 bases are shared with TRBD1. Germline V gene lookup returns CDR1 MGHRA and CDR2 YSYEKL. V shed 2 bases, J shed 4 bases, and the junction held 4 bases outside the gene matches. This CDR3 is 14 amino acids long. The CDR3 protein is CASSQLQGSYGYTF. In DNA, the CDR3 is TGCGCCAGCAGCCAACTACAGGGGTCCTATGGCTACACCTTC.

This clone has a handful of counts. The genes are TRBV2 and TRBJ1-1; D remains ambiguous. CDR1 and CDR2 (germline): SNHLY, FYNNEI. The CDR3 has 13 amino acids. V lost 9 bases, J lost 1 base, and 12 bases lay in between. The CDR3 reads CARRSVGNTEAFF. The DNA of the CDR3 is TGTGCCAGACGAAGCGTCGGGAACACTGAAGCTTTCTTT.

J is TRBJ1-5 and V is TRBV28; the D is unclear. Germline V gene sequence: CDR1 MDHEN, CDR2 SYDVKM. This CDR3 is 15 amino acids long. Trimming cost V 3 bases and J 2 bases, with 11 bases left between them. The CDR3 spells CASSFRPGGNQPQHF. The DNA for the CDR3 is TGTGCCAGCAGTTTTCGACCTGGCGGCAATCAGCCCCAGCATTTT.

The V call is TRBV29-1, the J call TRBJ2-2; D is undetermined. The CDR3 contains 12 residues. From germline, CDR1 is SQVTM and CDR2 ANQGSEA. Deletions cut 0 bases from V and 7 bases from J, with 6 bases between. DNA of the CDR3: TGCAGCGTTGAAGATATAAGCGGGGAGCTGTTTTTT. Translation gives CSVEDISGELFF.

The chain recombines TRBV5-1 with TRBJ2-2, with a weak D call TRBD1 (6 bases). Trimming left V 4 bases short and J 1 base short, with 17 bases between. Germline V gene lookup returns CDR1 SGHRS and CDR2 YFSETQ. The CDR3 is made up of 17 amino acids. The CDR3 DNA reads TGCGCCAGCAGCATTCGTCCGGGACACCTGAACACCGGGGAGCTGTTTTTT. It is translated as CASSIRPGHLNTGELFF.

The chain is built from TRBV19 and TRBJ1-1; D call uncertain. The germline gives CDR1 LNHDA, CDR2 SQIVND (reference sequence). This CDR3 is 13 amino acids long. V lost 1 base, J lost 7 bases, and 10 bases lay in between. This CDR3 reads CASSIGLELEAFF. CDR3 bases: TGTGCCAGTAGTATAGGACTGGAACTTGAAGCTTTCTTT.

This chain uses TRBV6-5 with TRBJ2-7; 7 bases are a match to TRBD1. Germline loops: CDR1 MNHEY, CDR2 SVGAGI. The CDR3 consists of 14 residues. V lost 6 bases and J lost 4; bases outside the gene matches: 9. The CDR3: CASRAQGEGYEQYF. As DNA, the CDR3 is TGTGCCAGCAGAGCGCAGGGGGAAGGATACGAGCAGTACTTC.

In this sample, this clone turned up a few times. V is TRBV11-2 and J is TRBJ2-5; 7 nucleotides match TRBD2. Trimming cost V 1 base and J 8 bases; bases outside gene matches: 13. Germline loops: CDR1 SGHAT, CDR2 FQNNGV. The CDR3 runs 16 residues. For the CDR3, the DNA is TGTGCCAGCAGCTTAGGATCCTCCGTACTAGCGTCAACCCAGTACTTC. This translates into CASSLGSSVLASTQYF.

The chain combines TRBV5-1 with TRBJ1-1, with D possibly TRBD1 on 6 matching bases. V shed 1 base and J shed 1 base, with 11 bases lying between them. The germline V gene has CDR1 SGHRS and CDR2 YFSETQ. This CDR3 region has 15 residues. The CDR3 region has the DNA TGCGCCAGCAGCTTGTACCAGGGGACGAACACTGAAGCTTTCTTT. It translates to CASSLYQGTNTEAFF.

This clone was observed a handful of times. V and J are TRBV5-6 and TRBJ2-7; D possibly corresponds to TRBD2 (6 bases). V shed 4 bases and J shed 3 bases, with 14 bases lying between them. The CDR3 covers 14 residues. Germline loops: CDR1 SGHDT, CDR2 YYEEEE. DNA of the CDR3: TGTGCCAGCAGCCTATCGACTAGAATCTACGAGCAGTACTTC. Translated: CASSLSTRIYEQYF.

This clone was found a few times. The chain carries TRBV5-1 and TRBJ2-7; 8 positions agree with TRBD1. V was pared by 1 base and J by 2 bases, with 8 bases of the junction left unmatched. Germline V gives CDR1 SGHRS, CDR2 YFSETQ. The CDR3 sequence is 16 residues long. The CDR3 nucleotides are TGCGCCAGCAGCTTGAGGGCGTCAGGGGGCCCCTACGAGCAGTACTTC. Translating it yields CASSLRASGGPYEQYF.